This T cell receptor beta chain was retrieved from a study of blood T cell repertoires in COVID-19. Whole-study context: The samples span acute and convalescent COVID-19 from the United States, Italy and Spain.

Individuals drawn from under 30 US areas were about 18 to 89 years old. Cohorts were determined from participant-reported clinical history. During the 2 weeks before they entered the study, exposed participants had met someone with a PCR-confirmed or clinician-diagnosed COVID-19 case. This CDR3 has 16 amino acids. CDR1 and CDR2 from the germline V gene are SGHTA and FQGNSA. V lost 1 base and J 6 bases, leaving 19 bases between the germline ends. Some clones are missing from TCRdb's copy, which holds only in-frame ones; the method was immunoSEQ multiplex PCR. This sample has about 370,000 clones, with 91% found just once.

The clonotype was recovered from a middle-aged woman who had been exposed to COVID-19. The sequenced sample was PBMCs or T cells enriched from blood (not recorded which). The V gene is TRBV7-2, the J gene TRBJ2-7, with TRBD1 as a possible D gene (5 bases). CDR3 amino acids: CASSLGATTTGREQYF. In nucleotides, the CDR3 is TGTGCCAGCAGCTTAGGGGCTACCACTACAGGTCGCGAGCAGTACTTC. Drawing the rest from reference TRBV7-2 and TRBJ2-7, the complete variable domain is GAGVSQSPSNKVTEKGKDVELRCDPISGHTALYWYRQSLGQGLEFLIYFQGNSAPDKSGLPSDRFSAERTGGSVSTLTIQRTQQEDSAVYLCASSLGATTTGREQYFGPGTRLTVT.